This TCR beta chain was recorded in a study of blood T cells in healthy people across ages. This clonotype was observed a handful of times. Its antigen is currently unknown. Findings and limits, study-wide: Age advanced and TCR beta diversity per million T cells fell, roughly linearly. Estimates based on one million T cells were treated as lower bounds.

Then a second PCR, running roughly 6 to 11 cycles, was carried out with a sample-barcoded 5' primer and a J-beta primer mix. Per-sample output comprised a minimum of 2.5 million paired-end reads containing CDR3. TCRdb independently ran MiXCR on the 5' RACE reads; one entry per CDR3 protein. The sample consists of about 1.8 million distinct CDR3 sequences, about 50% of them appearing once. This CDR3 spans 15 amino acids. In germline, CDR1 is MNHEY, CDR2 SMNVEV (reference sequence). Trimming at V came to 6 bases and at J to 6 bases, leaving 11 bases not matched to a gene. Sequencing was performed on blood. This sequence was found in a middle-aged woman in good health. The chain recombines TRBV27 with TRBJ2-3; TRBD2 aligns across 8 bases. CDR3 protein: CASSTSGGPFDTQYF. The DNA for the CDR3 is TGTGCCAGCAGCACTTCGGGGGGGCCTTTTGATACGCAGTATTTT.